A selection of T cell receptor beta chains follows, all from one sample in a study of CD8+ T cells in alopecia areata. Profiled with immunoSEQ multiplex PCR; TCRdb holds only in-frame clones, not every one. The sample gives 93,000 or so clones, around 59% of which show up once; more than 8% is in the top ten. The sequenced sample consisted of CD4+ T cells sorted from blood. The receptors shown here come from a human donor in good health. CDR3s include the opening cysteine and the closing phenylalanine or tryptophan. The D gene is left open where the match is weak. Clone size appears in some rows only: once, few, many, or a class for an expanded clone.

v_gene	d_gene	j_gene	abundance	CDR3aa	CDR3nt
TRBV4-1	-	TRBJ2-1	-	CASSQDQTGVSSYNEQFF	TGCGCCAGCAGCCAAGACCAGACAGGAGTCAGCTCCTACAATGAGCAGTTCTTC
TRBV13	-	TRBJ1-4	-	CASSLYGTSTKKLFF	TGTGCCAGCAGCTTATACGGGACCTCAACGAAAAAACTGTTTTTT
TRBV29-1	-	TRBJ2-1	-	CSVTTGSFYNEQFF	TGCAGCGTTACAACAGGGTCCTTCTACAATGAGCAGTTCTTC
TRBV7-2	-	TRBJ2-5	-	CASTRGQSETQYF	TGTGCCAGCACGAGAGGACAGTCGGAGACCCAGTACTTC
TRBV9	-	TRBJ2-5	once	CASSVTGAGIQETQYF	TGTGCCAGCAGCGTAACCGGGGCAGGGATCCAAGAGACCCAGTACTTC
TRBV6-5	TRBD1	TRBJ1-1	-	CASRSGTGGMETFF	TGTGCCAGCAGGAGCGGGACAGGGGGAATGGAGACTTTCTTT
TRBV2	-	TRBJ1-6	-	CASSDRYSPLHF	TGTGCCAGCAGCGACAGGTATTCACCCCTCCACTTT
TRBV11-3	TRBD1	TRBJ2-1	few	CASSWTGQGYEQFF	TGTGCCAGCAGCTGGACTGGACAGGGATATGAGCAGTTCTTC
TRBV29-1	-	TRBJ1-1	few	CSVLYTNTEAFF	TGCAGCGTCCTTTACACGAACACTGAAGCTTTCTTT
TRBV7-9	TRBD1	TRBJ1-2	few	CASSPQGEGGYTF	TGTGCCAGCAGCCCACAGGGGGAAGGCGGCTACACCTTC
TRBV5-4	TRBD2	TRBJ2-3	-	CASSLGSGDPPTDTQYF	TGTGCCAGCAGCTTGGGGAGCGGGGACCCTCCGACAGATACGCAGTATTTT